This T cell receptor beta chain came from a study of PD-1 blockade in mismatch repair-deficient tumors (dated by TCRdb to about 2017). For the wider study: Between late 2013 and September 2016, the trial enrolled about 86 consecutive patients with 12 mismatch repair-deficient cancer types, every one of whom had been previously treated and was progressing. Tumor-associated T cell clones in the peripheral blood of patients responding to PD-1 blockade were tracked using deep sequencing of TCR CDR3 regions.

Library construction relied on the immunoSEQ multiplex PCR assay. TCRdb provides this immuneACCESS table in a form limited to in-frame rearrangements. Some clones are lacking; in checked studies, under half of them reflect an unresolved V gene, and why the rest are absent is not known. The sample table holds 100,000 to 150,000 clones, of which more than 85% were seen once. The ten largest make up roughly 14% of the sample. CDR1 GTSNPN and CDR2 SVGIG were looked up in the germline V gene (reference sequence). The germline ends are 12 bases apart after V is trimmed by 0 bases and J by 6 bases. The CDR3 covers 13 residues, taking in both the cysteine and the phenylalanine. The retained sequence is limited to the CDR3, 39 bases, with the frame set at the first base. What the authors observed across the whole study: Tumor-resident clones, often undetectable in blood before treatment, expanded rapidly after pembrolizumab and then contracted, generally before radiologic responses.

Worth noting for this clone: Its binding antigen is unknown. Per-base quality was not reported, and no clone a single base away is much larger than it.

Mismatch repair deficiency was established in every enrolled patient by polymerase chain reaction or immunohistochemistry. TCR sequencing was performed for a few patients who responded to pembrolizumab therapy. Pembrolizumab PD-1 blockade was prospectively tested in advanced mismatch repair-deficient cancers, regardless of tissue of origin, in the phase II trial. Peripheral blood T cell samples were collected serially, before PD-1 blockade began and at several time points afterward. The timing of each blood sample was reported as weeks after the first dose of pembrolizumab. The origin of this receptor is an adult with mismatch repair-deficient cancer. The receptor chain draws on TRBV30 and TRBJ2-7; the D gene could be either TRBD1 or TRBD2, each agreeing at 5 bases. The sample here was peripheral blood, taken 44 weeks after starting pembrolizumab. The CDR3 protein is CAWSVLSGTEQYF. The nucleotides are TGTGCCTGGAGTGTACTATCGGGGACCGAGCAGTACTTC.